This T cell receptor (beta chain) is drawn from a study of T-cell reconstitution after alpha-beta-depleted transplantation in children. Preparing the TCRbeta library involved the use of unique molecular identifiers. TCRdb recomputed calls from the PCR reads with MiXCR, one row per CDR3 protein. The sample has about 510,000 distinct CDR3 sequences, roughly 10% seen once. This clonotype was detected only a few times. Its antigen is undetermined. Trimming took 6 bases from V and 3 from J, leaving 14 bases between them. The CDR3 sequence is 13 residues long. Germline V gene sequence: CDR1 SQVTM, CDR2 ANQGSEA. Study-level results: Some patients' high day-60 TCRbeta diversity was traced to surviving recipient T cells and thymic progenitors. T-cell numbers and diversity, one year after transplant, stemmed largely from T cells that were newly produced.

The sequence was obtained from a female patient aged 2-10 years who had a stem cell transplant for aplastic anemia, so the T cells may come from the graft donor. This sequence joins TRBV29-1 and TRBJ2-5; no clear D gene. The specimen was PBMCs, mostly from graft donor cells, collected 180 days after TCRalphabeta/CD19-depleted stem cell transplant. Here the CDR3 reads CSVPSVQKETQYF. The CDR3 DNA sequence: TGCAGCGTGCCCAGCGTCCAAAAAGAGACCCAGTACTTC. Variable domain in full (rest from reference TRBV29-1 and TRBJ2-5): SAVISQKPSRDICQRGTSLTIQCQVDSQVTMMFWYRQQPGQSLTLIATANQGSEATYESGFVIDKFPISRPNLTFSTLTVSNMSPEDSSIYLCSVPSVQKETQYFGPGTRLLVL.